One and the same sample provided the 5 T cell receptor beta chains below, sequenced in a study of blood T cell repertoires in COVID-19. Profiled with immunoSEQ multiplex PCR; TCRdb holds only in-frame clones, not every one. The table shows nearly 400,000 clones, with 85% to 90% occurring only once. The specimen sequenced was PBMCs or T cells enriched from blood (not recorded which). These receptors were collected from a woman aged 30 to 39 who had recovered from COVID-19.

J is TRBJ1-3 and V is TRBV18; 8 bases are a match to TRBD1. With V trimmed by 3 bases and J by 3 bases, 10 bases remained unmatched. CDR3 length equals 17 residues. Germline V gene sequence: CDR1 KGHSH, CDR2 LQKENI. Here the CDR3 DNA reads TGTGCCAGCTCACCGCTCCAGGGGGCGAGACGTGGAAACACCATATATTTT. Protein: CASSPLQGARRGNTIYF.

The chain carries TRBV6-1 and TRBJ2-2; D possibly corresponds to TRBD1 (5 bases). This CDR3 contains 15 residues. Germline CDR1 reads MNHNS; CDR2 reads SASEGT. Trimming pared 1 base from V and 6 bases from J, leaving 12 bases between. The CDR3 nucleotides read TGTGCCAGCAGTGAAGGGACATCCTCGCCCGGGGAGCTGTTTTTT. As protein: CASSEGTSSPGELFF.

This chain links TRBV18 with TRBJ2-7; D is perhaps TRBD1 (5 bases). CDR1 is KGHSH and CDR2 is LQKENI in the germline V gene. The CDR3 runs to 12 residues. Trimming cost V 2 bases and J 4 bases, with 6 bases left between them. CDR3 DNA sequence: TGTGCCAGCTCACCAGACAGATACGAGCAGTACTTC. It specifies CASSPDRYEQYF.

The chain couples TRBV7-3 to TRBJ2-2, with a weak D call TRBD2 (5 bases). The germline V gene encodes CDR1 SGHTA and CDR2 FQGTGA. This CDR3 has 15 amino acids. V was trimmed by 2 bases and J by 0 bases, leaving 7 bases between them. The CDR3 nucleotides are TGTGCCAGCAGCTTACGGGATTCGAACACCGGGGAGCTGTTTTTT. Amino acid sequence: CASSLRDSNTGELFF.

The chain is built from TRBV9 and TRBJ1-2; possibly TRBD1 for D (6 bases). Germline V gene lookup returns CDR1 SGDLS and CDR2 YYNGEE. This CDR3 contains 10 residues. The V end was cut by 7 bases, the J end by 6 bases, with 7 bases between. DNA of the CDR3: TGTGCCAGCTACAGGGATGGCTACACCTTC. This translates into CASYRDGYTF.